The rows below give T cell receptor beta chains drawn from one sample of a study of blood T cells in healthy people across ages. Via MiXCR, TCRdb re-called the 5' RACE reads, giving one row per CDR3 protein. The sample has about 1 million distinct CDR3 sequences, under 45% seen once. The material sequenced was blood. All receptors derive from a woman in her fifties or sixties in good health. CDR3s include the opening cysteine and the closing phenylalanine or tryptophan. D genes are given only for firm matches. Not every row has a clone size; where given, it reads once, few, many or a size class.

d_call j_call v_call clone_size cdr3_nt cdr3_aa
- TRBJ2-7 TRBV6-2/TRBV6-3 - TGTGTCAGCAGCTATACCCCTGGTCGGCTCTCCTACGAGCAGTACTTC CVSSYTPGRLSYEQYF
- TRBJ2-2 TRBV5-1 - TGCGCCAGCAGCTTCCTTGCCAGGGCCGGGGAGCTGTTTTTT CASSFLARAGELFF
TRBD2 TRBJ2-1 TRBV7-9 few TGTGCCAGCAGCCGGGGGACTAGCGGGACCACCTACAATGAGCAGTTCTTC CASSRGTSGTTYNEQFF
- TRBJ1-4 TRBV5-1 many TGCGCCAGCAGACCCATCAAACTGTTTTTT CASRPIKLFF
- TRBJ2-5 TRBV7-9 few - CASILEGQQETQYF
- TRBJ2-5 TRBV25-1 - TGTGCCAGCAGTGCTGACGGGACAAAGCAAGAGACCCAGTACTTC CASSADGTKQETQYF
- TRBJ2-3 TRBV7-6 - TGTGCCAGCAGCTTACGGAGTCGAGTAGACGACACAGATACGCAGTATTTT CASSLRSRVDDTDTQYF
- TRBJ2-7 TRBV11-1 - TGTGCCAGCAGCTTGACCCCCACCGAGCAGTACTTC CASSLTPTEQYF
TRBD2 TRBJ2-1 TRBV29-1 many TGCAGCGTTGCAACTAGCGGAGGCAATGAGCAGTTCTTC CSVATSGGNEQFF
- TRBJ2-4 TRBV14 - TGTGCCAGCAGCCAAGATGTGGGGAGGTCGAACATTCAGTACTTC CASSQDVGRSNIQYF
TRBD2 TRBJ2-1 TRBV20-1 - TGCAGTGCTAGATCAGATGGGAGCGGGAGGGATGGTGAGCAGTTCTTC CSARSDGSGRDGEQFF
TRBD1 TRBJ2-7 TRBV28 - TGTGCCAGCACGGGGACGGACAGGGGGCTCACGAACGAGCAGTACTTC CASTGTDRGLTNEQYF
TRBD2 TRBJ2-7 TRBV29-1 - TGCAGCGTTGGCACTAGCGGGATTTTTTCGGACGAGCAGTACTTC CSVGTSGIFSDEQYF
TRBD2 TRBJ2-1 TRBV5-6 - TGTGCCAGCAGCTTGGCTCTTAGCGGGAGGGATGAGCAGTTCTTC CASSLALSGRDEQFF
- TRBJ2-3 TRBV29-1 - TGCAGCGTTGAAGGGGGCCCGTGGAGGAATACGCAGTATTTT CSVEGGPWRNTQYF
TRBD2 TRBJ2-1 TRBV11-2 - TGTGCCAGCAGCCTCAAGCCGCCGGGACTAGCGAGTTACAATGAGCAGTTCTTC CASSLKPPGLASYNEQFF
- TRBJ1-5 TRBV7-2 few TGTGCCAGCAGCTTAGATGCAGCGGGCACTCAGCCCCAGCATTTT CASSLDAAGTQPQHF
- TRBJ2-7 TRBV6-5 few TGTGCCAGCAGTTATCCGACTAGCGAGCAGTACTTC CASSYPTSEQYF
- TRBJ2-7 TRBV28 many TGTGCCACCGGAGGGGGATTTTACTACGAGCAGTACTTC CATGGGFYYEQYF
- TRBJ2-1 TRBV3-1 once TGTGCCAGCAGCCACGTCGGTTACAGCTCCTACAATGAGCAGTTCTTC CASSHVGYSSYNEQFF
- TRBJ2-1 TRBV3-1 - TGTGCCAGCAGCCAAGTGGGATTCAACTACAATGAGCAGTTCTTC CASSQVGFNYNEQFF
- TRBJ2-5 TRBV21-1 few TGTGCCAGCAGCCAATCTCGGGGGGCTCGAGAGACCCAGTACTTC CASSQSRGARETQYF
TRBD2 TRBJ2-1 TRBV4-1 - TGCGCCAGCAGTACCGGGACTAGCGGGACCGAGCAGTTCTTC CASSTGTSGTEQFF
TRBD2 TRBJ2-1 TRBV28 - TGTGCCAGCAGACCTGGGACACTAGCGGGAGGCCTGGGTGAGCAGTTCTTC CASRPGTLAGGLGEQFF
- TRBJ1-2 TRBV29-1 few TGCAGCGTTGAGATGGGCTATGGCTACACCTTC CSVEMGYGYTF
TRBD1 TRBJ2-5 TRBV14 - TGTGCCAGCAGCCAAGGGACAGGCCAAGAGACCCAGTACTTC CASSQGTGQETQYF
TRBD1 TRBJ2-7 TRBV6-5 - TGTGCCAGCAGTTACTTGGGGACAGGCCTCTCCTCCTACGAGCAGTACTTC CASSYLGTGLSSYEQYF
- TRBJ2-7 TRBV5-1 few TGCGCCAGCAGCCTCGACATTTCCTACGAGCAGTACTTC CASSLDISYEQYF
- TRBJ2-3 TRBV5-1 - TGCGCCAGCAGCTTGTTGGCAGGGCCCCCAGATACGCAGTATTTT CASSLLAGPPDTQYF
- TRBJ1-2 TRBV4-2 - TGTGCCAGCAGCCAAAACTGGGACTACACCTTC CASSQNWDYTF
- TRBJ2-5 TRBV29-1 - TGCAGCGTTGAAGATGGCAGGGGCCCCCAGTACTTC CSVEDGRGPQYF
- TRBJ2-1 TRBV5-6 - TGTGCCAGCAGCTGGAACACGAATACTGAGCAGTTCTTC CASSWNTNTEQFF
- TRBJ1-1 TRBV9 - TGTGCCAGCAGCGTAGAAGGGTTGAGTTACACTGAAGCTTTCTTT CASSVEGLSYTEAFF
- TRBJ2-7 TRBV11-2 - TGTGCCAGCAGCCCGAGGGGGACAAAAGTCTACGAGCAGTACTTC CASSPRGTKVYEQYF
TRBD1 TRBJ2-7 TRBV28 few TGTGCCAGCAGTCCCGACAGGGGTTGGCACGAGCAGTACTTC CASSPDRGWHEQYF
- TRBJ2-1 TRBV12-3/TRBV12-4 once TGTGCCAGCATGGGAGGAGTCAATGAGCAGTTCTTC CASMGGVNEQFF
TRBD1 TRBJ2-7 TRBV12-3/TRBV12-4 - TGTGCCAGCAGCCGACAGGGGGGTACCTACGAGCAGTACTTC CASSRQGGTYEQYF
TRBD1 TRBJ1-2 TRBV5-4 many TGTGCCAGCAGCTCACCGGGACAGAGTAACTATGGCTACACCTTC CASSSPGQSNYGYTF
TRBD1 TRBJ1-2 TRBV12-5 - TGTGCTAGTGGTTTGACAGGGGCGACTTTCGGCTACACCTTC CASGLTGATFGYTF
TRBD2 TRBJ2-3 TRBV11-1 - TGTGCCAGCAGTTCGGGACTAGCGCTCACAGATACGCAGTATTTT CASSSGLALTDTQYF
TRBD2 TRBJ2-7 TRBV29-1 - TGCAGCGTGGGGGGGGAATACGAGCAGTACTTC CSVGGEYEQYF
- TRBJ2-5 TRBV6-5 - TGTGCCAGCAGTACGGGGTGGGTAGAGACCCAGTACTTC CASSTGWVETQYF
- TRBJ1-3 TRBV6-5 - TGTGCCAGCAGTTACTCGGTTCGGGGTTCTGGAAACACCATATATTTT CASSYSVRGSGNTIYF
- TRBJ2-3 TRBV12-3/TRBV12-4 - TGTGCCAGCAGGACCGCGGGCACAGATACGCAGTATTTT CASRTAGTDTQYF
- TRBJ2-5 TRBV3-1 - TGTGCCAGCAGCCGAGATCTACTAGCCCAAGAGACCCAGTACTTC CASSRDLLAQETQYF
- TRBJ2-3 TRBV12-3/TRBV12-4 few TGTGCCAGCAGTTTAGCGCGAGCCGTGCCGGATACGCAGTATTTT CASSLARAVPDTQYF
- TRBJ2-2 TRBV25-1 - TGTGCCAGCAGTGAATTTGGGACCCCCCCCACCGGGGAGCTGTTTTTT CASSEFGTPPTGELFF
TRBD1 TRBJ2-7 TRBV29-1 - TGCAGCGTTGCCCGACAGGGTTCCGAGCAGTACTTC CSVARQGSEQYF
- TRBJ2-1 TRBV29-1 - TGCAGCGTTACAGGGAGTCAAGAGACCCAGTTCTTC CSVTGSQETQFF
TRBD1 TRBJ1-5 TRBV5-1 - TGCGCCAGCAGACTCGGACAGGGGGAAAATCAGCCCCAGCATTTT CASRLGQGENQPQHF
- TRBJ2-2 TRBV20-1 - TGCAGTGCTAGTAATCCCGGGGAGCTGTTTTTT CSASNPGELFF
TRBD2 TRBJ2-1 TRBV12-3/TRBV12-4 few TGTGCCAGCAGTAGCGGGGCCGGGAGGGATGAGCAGTTCTTC CASSSGAGRDEQFF
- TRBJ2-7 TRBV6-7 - TGTGCCAGCAGTTACTTTAATTTCAACCCCTCCTACGAGCAGTACTTC CASSYFNFNPSYEQYF
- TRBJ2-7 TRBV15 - TGTGCCACCAGCACAGGGGGGTCCTCCTACGAGCAGTACTTC CATSTGGSSYEQYF
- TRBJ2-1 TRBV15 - TGTGCCACCAGGGATGCTTGGGTCCCCGATGAGCAGTTCTTC CATRDAWVPDEQFF
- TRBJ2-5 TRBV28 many TGTGCCAGCAGCTTACTAGGGTCGGGGGGCGGAAAGACCCAGTACTTC CASSLLGSGGGKTQYF
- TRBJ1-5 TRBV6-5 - TGTGCCAGCAGCCGTCTTCCCGGAAGCAATCAGCCCCAGCATTTT CASSRLPGSNQPQHF
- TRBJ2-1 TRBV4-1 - TGCGCCAGCAGCCAAGGCCCCGCAGGGATCGGATCCTACAATGAGCAGTTCTTC CASSQGPAGIGSYNEQFF
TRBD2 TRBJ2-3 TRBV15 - TGTGCCACCAGCAGAGGCACTAGCGGGAGGGCAGATACGCAGTATTTT CATSRGTSGRADTQYF